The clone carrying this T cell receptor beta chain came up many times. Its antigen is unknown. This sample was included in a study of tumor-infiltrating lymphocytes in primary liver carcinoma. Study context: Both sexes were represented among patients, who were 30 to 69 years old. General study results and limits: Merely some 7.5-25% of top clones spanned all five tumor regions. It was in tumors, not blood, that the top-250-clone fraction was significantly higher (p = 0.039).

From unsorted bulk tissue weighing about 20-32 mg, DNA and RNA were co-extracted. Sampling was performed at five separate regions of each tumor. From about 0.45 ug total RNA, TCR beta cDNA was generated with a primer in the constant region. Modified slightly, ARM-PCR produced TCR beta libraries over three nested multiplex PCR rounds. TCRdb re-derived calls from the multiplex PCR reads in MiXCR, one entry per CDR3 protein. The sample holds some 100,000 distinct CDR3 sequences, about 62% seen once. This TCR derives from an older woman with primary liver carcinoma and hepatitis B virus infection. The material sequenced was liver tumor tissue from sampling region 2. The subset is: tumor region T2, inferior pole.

This chain's CDR3 is CASSDLAGSTDTQYF. CDR3 nucleotides: TGTGCCAGCAGTGATTTAGCGGGAAGTACAGATACGCAGTATTTT. This chain uses TRBV6-4 with TRBJ2-3; 8 positions match TRBD2. CDR3 length: 15 amino acids. Losses at the gene ends were 3 bases for V and 3 bases for J; bases not matched to a gene: 5. CDR1 is MRHNA, CDR2 SNTAGT, per germline.